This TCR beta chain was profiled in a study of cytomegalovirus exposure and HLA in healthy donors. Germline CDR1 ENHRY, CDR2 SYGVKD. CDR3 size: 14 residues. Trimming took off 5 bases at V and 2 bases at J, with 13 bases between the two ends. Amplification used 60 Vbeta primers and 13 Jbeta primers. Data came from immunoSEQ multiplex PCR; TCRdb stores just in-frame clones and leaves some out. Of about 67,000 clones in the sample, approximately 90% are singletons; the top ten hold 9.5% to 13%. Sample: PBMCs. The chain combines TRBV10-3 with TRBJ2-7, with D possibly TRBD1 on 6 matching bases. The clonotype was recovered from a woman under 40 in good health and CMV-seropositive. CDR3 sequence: CAISHTGSTYEQYF. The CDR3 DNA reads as TGTGCCATCAGTCATACAGGGAGTACCTACGAGCAGTACTTC.